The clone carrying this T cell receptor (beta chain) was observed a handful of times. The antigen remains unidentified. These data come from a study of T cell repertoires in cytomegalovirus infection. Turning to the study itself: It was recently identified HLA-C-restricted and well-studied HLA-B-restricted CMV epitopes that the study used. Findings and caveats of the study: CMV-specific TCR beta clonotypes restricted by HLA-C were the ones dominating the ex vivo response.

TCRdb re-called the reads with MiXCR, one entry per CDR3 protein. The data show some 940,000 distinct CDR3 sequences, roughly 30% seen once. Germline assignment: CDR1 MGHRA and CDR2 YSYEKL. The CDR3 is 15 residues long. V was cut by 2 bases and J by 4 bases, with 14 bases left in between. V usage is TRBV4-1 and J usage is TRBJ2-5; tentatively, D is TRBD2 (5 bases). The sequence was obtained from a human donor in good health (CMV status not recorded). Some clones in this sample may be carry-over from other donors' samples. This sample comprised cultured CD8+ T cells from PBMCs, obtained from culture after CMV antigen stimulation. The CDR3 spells CASSQRFGDRETQYF. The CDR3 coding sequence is TGCGCCAGCAGCCAACGATTCGGGGATCGAGAGACCCAGTACTTC.